The T cell receptor (beta chain) under discussion was sequenced for a study of cytomegalovirus exposure and HLA in healthy donors. Study overall: Researchers previously reported finding 90 million to 120 million unique TCR beta sequences from 170 million or so T cells. Study findings and constraints: V- and J-gene trimming in TCR beta was tied to a missense DCLRE1C variant by an analysis performed later. Cytomegalovirus-associated status was assigned to some 180 TCR beta chains. It was confirmed in vitro that a few of the CMV-associated chains were specific for CMV antigens.

The PCR used 60 Vbeta and 13 Jbeta primers. Profiled with immunoSEQ multiplex PCR; TCRdb holds only in-frame clones, not every one. The sample includes 310,000 or so clones, approximately 90% of them seen just once. On this clone: Antigen specificity is unknown.

The CDR3 consists of 13 residues. Germline V gene sequence: CDR1 SGHTA, CDR2 FQGTGA. V lost 5 bases, J lost 7 bases, and 4 bases stayed unmatched. The clonotype comes from a woman under 30 in good health and CMV-seronegative. Specimen: PBMCs. The chain employs TRBV7-3 and TRBJ2-2, with 7 bases fitting TRBD2. CDR3 loop: CASSPPGGGELFF. The DNA of the CDR3 is TGTGCCAGCAGCCCACCGGGGGGCGGGGAGCTGTTTTTT.